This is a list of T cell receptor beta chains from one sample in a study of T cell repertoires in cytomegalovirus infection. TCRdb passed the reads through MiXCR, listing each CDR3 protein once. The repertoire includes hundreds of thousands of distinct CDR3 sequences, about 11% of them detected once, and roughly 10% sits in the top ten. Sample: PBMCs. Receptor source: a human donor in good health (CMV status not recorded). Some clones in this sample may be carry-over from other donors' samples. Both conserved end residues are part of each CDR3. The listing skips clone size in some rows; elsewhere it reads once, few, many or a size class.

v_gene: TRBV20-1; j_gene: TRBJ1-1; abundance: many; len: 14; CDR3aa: CSAGQGSGGTEAFF
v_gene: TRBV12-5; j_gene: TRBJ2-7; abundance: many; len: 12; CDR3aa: CASGSDRYEQYF
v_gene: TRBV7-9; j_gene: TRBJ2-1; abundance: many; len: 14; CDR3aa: CASSFGQGANEQFF
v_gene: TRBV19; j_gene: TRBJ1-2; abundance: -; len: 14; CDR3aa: CASVRDRGFYGYTF
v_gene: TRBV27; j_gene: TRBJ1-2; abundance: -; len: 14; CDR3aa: CASSSGLGAYGYTF
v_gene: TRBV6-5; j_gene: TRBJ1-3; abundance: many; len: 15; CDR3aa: CASSYKGANGNTIYF
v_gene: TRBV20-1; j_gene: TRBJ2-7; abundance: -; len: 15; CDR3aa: CSAPKTVSSSYEQYF
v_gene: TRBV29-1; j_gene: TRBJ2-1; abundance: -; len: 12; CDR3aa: CSGTGFYNEQFF
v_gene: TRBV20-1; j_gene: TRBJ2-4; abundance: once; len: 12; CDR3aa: CSASQGGDIQYF
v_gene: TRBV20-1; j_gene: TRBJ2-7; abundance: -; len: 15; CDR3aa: CSARDSSVRSGEQYF
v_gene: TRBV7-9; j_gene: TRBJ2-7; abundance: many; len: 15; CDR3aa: CASSRLGQGVREQYF
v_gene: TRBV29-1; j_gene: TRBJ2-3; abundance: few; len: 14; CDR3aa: CSVASGSLGDTQYF
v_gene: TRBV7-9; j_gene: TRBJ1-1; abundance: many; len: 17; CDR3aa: CASSLGLTQIMNTEAFF